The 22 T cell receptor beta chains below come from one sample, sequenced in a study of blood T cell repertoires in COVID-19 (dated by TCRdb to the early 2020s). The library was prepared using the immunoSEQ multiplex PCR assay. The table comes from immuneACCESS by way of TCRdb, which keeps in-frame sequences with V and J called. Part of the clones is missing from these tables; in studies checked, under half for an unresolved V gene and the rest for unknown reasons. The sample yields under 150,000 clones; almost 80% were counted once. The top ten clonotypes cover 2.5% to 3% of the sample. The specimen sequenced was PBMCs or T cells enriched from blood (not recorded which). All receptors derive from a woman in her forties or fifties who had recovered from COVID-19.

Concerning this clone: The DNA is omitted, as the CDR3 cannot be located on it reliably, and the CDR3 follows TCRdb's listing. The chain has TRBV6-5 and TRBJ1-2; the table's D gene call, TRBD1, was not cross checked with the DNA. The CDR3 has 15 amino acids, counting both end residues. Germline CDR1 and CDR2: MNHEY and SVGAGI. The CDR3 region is CASRRSGQGAVSYTF.

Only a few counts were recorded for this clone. CDR3 protein: CASSLAGGGTDTQYF. The CDR3 DNA is TGCGCCAGCAGCTTAGCGGGAGGAGGCACAGATACGCAGTATTTT. This rearrangement joins TRBV5-1 to TRBJ2-3; 9 nucleotides align to TRBD2. Germline V gene sequence: CDR1 SGHRS, CDR2 YFSETQ. Trimming removed 2 bases from V and 1 base from J; junction bases left unmatched: 2. The CDR3 sequence is 15 residues long.

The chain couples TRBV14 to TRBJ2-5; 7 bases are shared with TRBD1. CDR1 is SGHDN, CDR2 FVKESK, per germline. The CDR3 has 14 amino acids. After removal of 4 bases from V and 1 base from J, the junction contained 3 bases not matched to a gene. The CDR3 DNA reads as TGTGCCAGCAGCCCCTGGGACAGCCAAGAGACCCAGTACTTC. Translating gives CASSPWDSQETQYF.

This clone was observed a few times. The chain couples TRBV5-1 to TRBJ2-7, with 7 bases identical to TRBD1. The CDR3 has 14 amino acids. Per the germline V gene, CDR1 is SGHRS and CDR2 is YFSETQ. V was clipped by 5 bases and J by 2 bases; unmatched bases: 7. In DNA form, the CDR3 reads TGCGCCAGCAGTCAAACAGGGGCGGCCTACGAGCAGTACTTC. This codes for CASSQTGAAYEQYF.

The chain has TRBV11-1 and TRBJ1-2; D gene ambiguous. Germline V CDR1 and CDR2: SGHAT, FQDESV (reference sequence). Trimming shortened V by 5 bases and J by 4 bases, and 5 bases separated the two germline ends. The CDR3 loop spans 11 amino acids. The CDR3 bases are TGTGCCAGCAGCCCGGGCTATGGCTACACCTTC. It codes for CASSPGYGYTF.

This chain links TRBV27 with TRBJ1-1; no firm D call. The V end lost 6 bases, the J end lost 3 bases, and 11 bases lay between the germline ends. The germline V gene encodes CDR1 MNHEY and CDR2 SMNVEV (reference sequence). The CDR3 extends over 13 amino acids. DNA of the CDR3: TGTGCCAGCAGCGTCTTGGAGGACACTGAAGCTTTCTTT. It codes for CASSVLEDTEAFF.

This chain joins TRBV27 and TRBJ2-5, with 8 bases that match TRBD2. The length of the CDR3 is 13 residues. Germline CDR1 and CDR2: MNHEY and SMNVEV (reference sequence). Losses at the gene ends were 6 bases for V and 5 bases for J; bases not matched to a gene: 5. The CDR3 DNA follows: TGTGCCAGCAGGACTAGCGCCACCGAGACCCAGTACTTC. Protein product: CASRTSATETQYF.

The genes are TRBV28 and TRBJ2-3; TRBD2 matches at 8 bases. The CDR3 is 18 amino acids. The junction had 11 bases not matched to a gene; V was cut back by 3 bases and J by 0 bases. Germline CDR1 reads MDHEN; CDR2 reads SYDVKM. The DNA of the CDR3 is TGTGCCAGCAGTTTTCCGGGGGGGAATTTATTTAGCACAGATACGCAGTATTTT. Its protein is CASSFPGGNLFSTDTQYF. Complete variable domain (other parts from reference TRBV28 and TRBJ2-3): DVKVTQSSRYLVKRTGEKVFLECVQDMDHENMFWYRQDPGLGLRLIYFSYDVKMKEKGDIPEGYSVSREKKERFSLILESASTNQTSMYLCASSFPGGNLFSTDTQYFGPGTRLTVL.

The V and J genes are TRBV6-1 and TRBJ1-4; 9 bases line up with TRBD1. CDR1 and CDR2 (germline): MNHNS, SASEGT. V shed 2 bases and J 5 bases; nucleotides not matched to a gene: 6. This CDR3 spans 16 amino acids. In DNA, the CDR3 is TGTGCCAGCAGTGAAACGCCAGGACAGGGGAATGAAAAACTGTTTTTT. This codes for CASSETPGQGNEKLFF.

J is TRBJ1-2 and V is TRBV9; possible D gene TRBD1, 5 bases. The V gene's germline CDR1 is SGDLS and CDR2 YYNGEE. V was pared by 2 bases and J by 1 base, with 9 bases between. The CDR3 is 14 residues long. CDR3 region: CASSVSRDNYGYTF. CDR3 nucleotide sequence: TGTGCCAGCAGCGTGAGCAGGGATAACTATGGCTACACCTTC.

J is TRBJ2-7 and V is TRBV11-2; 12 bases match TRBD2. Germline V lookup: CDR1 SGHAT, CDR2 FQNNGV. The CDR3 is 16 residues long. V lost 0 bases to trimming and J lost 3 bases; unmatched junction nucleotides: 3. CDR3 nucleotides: TGTGCCAGCAGCTTAGAGCCGACTAGCGGGGGCTACGAGCAGTACTTC. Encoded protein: CASSLEPTSGGYEQYF.

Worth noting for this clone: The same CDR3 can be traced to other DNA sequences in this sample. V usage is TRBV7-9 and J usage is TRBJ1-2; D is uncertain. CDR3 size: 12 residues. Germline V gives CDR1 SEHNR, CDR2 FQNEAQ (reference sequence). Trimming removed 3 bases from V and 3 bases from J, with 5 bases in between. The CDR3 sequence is CASSLGDYGYTF. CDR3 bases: TGTGCCAGCAGCTTGGGCGACTATGGCTACACCTTC.

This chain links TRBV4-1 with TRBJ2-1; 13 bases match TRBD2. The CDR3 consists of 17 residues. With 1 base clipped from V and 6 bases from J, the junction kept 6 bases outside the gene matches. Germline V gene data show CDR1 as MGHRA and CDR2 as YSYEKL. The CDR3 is CASSQGGTSGKFNEQFF. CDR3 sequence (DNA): TGCGCCAGCAGCCAAGGGGGGACTAGCGGGAAGTTCAATGAGCAGTTCTTC.

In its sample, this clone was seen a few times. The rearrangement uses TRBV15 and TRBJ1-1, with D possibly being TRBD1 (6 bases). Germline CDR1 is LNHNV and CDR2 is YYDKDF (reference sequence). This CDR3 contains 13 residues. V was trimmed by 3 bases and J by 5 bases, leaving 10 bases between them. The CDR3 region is CATSSRGLTEAFF. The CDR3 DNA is TGTGCCACCAGCAGCAGGGGATTAACTGAAGCTTTCTTT.

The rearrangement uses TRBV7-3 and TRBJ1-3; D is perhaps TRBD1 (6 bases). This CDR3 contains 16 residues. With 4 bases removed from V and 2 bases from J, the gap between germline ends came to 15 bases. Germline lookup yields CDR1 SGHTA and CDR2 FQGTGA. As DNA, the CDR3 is TGTGCCAGCAGCTCCCGGACAGCGTACCCTGGAAACACCATATATTTT. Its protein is CASSSRTAYPGNTIYF. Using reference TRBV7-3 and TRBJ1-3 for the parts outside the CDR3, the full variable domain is GAGVSQTPSNKVTEKGKYVELRCDPISGHTALYWYRQSLGQGPEFLIYFQGTGAADDSGLPNDRFFAVRPEGSVSTLKIQRTERGDSAVYLCASSSRTAYPGNTIYFGEGSWLTVV.

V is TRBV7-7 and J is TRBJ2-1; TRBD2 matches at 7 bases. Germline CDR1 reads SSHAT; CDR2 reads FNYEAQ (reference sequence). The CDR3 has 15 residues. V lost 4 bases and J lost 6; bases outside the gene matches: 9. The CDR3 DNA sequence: TGTGCCAGCAGCTCCTACCTAGCGGAAGGCAATGAGCAGTTCTTC. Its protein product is CASSSYLAEGNEQFF.

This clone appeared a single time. Here the CDR3 DNA reads TGTGCCAGTATCCCGGGACCCGAGGGGGTATATGGCTACACCTTC. It specifies CASIPGPEGVYGYTF. The chain links TRBV19 to TRBJ1-2, with D maybe TRBD1 (6 bases). Germline V gene lookup returns CDR1 LNHDA and CDR2 SQIVND (reference sequence). The CDR3 contains 15 residues. The germline V and J ends were trimmed by 7 bases and 5 bases, with 20 bases remaining between them.

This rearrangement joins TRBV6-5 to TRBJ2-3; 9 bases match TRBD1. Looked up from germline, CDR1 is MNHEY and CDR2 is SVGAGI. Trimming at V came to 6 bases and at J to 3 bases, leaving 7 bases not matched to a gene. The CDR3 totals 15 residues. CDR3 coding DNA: TGTGCCAGCAGGCTAGGACAGGGGTTAACAGATACGCAGTATTTT. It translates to CASRLGQGLTDTQYF.

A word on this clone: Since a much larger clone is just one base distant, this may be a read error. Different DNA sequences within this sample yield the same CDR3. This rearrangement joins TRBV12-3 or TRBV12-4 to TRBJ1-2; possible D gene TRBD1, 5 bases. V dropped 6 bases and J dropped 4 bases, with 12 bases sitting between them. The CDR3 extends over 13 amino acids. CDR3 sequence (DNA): TGTGCCAGCAGCCCGGGGGGGTCCTATGGCTACACCTTC. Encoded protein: CASSPGGSYGYTF.

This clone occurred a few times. The CDR3 reads CAWRLKDSSGNTIYF. DNA for the CDR3: TGTGCCTGGAGACTAAAGGATAGCTCTGGAAACACCATATATTTT. The rearrangement uses TRBV30 and TRBJ1-3, with no clear D. Germline V CDR1 and CDR2: GTSNPN, SVGIG (reference sequence). The CDR3 covers 15 residues. V gave up 3 bases and J gave up 0 bases, with 12 bases separating them. Full variable domain (missing parts from reference TRBV30 and TRBJ1-3): SQTIHQWPATLVQPVGSPLSLECTVEGTSNPNLYWYRQAAGRGLQLLFYSVGIGQISSEVPQNLSASRPQDRQFILSSKKLLLSDSGFYLCAWRLKDSSGNTIYFGEGSWLTVV.

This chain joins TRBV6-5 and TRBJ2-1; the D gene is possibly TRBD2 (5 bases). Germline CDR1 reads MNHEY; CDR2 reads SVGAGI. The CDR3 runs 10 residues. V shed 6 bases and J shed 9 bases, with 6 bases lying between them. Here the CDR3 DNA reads TGTGCCAGCAGGACTATTGAGCAGTTCTTC. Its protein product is CASRTIEQFF.

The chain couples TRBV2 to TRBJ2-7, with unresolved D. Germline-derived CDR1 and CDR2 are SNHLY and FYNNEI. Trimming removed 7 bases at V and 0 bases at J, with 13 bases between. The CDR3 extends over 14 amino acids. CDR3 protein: CASNSWADSYEQYF. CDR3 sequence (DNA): TGTGCCAGCAATTCCTGGGCAGACTCCTACGAGCAGTACTTC. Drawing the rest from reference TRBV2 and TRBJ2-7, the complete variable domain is EPEVTQTPSHQVTQMGQEVILRCVPISNHLYFYWYRQILGQKVEFLVSFYNNEISEKSEIFDDQFSVERPDGSNFTLKIRSTKLEDSAMYFCASNSWADSYEQYFGPGTRLTVT.